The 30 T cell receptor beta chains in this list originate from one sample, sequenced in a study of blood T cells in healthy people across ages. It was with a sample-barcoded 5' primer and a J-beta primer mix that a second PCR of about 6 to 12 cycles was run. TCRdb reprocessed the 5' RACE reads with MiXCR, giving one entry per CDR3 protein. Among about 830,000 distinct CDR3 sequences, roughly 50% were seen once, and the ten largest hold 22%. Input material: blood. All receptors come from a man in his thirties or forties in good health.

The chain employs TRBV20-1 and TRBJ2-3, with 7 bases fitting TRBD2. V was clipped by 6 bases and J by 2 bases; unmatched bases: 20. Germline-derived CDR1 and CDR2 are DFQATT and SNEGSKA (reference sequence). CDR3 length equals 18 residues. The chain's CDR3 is CSARAGGGPLAYTDTQYF. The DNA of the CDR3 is TGCAGTGCAAGGGCCGGGGGAGGGCCCTTGGCCTACACAGATACGCAGTATTTT.

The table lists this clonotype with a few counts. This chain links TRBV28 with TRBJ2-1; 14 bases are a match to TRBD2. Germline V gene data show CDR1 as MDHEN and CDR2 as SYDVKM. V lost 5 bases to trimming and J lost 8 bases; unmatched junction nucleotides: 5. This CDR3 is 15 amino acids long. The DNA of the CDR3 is TGTGCCAGCAGTGCACCGGGACTAGCGGGAGATGAGCAGTTCTTC. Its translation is CASSAPGLAGDEQFF.

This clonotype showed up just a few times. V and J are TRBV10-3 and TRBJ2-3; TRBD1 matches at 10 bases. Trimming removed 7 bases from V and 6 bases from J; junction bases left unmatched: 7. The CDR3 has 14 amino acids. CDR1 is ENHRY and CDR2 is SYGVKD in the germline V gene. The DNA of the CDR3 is TGTGCCATCATGACAGGGGGCTTTTCGGATACGCAGTATTTT. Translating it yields CAIMTGGFSDTQYF.

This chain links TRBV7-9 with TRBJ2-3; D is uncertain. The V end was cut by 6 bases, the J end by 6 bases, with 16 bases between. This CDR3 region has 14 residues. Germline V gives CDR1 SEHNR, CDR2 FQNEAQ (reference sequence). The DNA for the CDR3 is TGTGCCAGCAGGCCTCTTACGCACCGGGATACGCAGTATTTT. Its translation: CASRPLTHRDTQYF.

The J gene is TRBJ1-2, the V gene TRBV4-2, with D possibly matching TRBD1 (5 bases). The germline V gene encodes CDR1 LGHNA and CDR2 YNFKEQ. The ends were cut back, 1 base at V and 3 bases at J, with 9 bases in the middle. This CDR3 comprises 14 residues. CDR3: CASSQVTGDYGYTF. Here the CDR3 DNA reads TGTGCCAGCAGCCAAGTTACAGGAGACTATGGCTACACCTTC.

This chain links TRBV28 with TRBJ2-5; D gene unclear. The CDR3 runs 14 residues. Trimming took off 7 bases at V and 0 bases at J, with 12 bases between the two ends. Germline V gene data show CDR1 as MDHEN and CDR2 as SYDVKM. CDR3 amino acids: CASNPFGYQETQYF. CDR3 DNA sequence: TGTGCCAGCAATCCCTTTGGCTACCAAGAGACCCAGTACTTC.

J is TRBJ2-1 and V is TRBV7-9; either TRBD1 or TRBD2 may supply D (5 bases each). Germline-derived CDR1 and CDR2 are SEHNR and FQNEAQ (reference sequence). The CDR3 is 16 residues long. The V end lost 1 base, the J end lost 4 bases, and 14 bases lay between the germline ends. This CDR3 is CASSLGGAETYNEQFF. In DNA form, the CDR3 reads TGTGCCAGCAGCTTAGGAGGGGCCGAAACATACAATGAGCAGTTCTTC.

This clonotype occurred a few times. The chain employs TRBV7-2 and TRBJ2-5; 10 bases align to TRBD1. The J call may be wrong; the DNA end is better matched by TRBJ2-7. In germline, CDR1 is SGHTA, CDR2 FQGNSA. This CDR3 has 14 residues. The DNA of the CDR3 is TGTGCCAGCAGCCCGACAGGGGGCATAGACGAGCAGTACTTC. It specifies CASSPTGGIDEQYF.

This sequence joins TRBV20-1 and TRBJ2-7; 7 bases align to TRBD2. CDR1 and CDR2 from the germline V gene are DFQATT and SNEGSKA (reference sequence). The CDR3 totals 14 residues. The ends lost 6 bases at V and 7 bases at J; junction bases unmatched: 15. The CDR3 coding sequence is TGCAGTGCCCCCCCCGCGGGAGCGAGACGGGAGCAGTACTTC. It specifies CSAPPAGARREQYF.

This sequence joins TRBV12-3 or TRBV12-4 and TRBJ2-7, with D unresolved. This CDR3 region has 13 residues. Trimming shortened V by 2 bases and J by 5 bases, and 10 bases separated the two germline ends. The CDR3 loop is CASSLKSFHEQYF. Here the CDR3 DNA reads TGTGCCAGCAGTTTAAAAAGTTTCCACGAGCAGTACTTC.

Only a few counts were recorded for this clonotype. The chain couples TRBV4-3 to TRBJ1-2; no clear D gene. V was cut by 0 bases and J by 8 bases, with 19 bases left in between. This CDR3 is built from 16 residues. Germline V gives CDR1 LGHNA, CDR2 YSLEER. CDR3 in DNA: TGCGCCAGCAGCCAAGAGCTGGGTCTACGGAGAATAGGCTACACCTTC. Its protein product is CASSQELGLRRIGYTF.

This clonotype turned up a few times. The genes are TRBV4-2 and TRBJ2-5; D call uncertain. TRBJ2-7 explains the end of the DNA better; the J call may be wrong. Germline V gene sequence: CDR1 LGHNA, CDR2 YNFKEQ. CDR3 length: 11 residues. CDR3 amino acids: CASSQLAEQYF. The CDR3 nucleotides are TGTGCCAGCAGCCAATTGGCCGAGCAGTACTTC.

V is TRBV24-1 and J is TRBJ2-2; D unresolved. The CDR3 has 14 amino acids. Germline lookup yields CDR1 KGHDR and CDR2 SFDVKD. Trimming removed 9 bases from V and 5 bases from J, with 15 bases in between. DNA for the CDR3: TGTGCCACCTTCCCGGGCACCCGGACCGGGGAGCTGTTTTTT. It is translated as CATFPGTRTGELFF.

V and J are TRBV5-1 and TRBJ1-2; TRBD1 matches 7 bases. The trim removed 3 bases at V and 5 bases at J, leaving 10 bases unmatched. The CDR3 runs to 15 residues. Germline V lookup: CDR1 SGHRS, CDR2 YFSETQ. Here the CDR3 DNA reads TGCGCCAGCAGCTCGACAGGGAGGAGTAGGTATGGCTACACCTTC. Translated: CASSSTGRSRYGYTF.

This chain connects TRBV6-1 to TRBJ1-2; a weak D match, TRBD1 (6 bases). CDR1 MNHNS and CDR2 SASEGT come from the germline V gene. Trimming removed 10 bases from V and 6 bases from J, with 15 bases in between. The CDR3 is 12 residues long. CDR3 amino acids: CATRGVRDGYTF. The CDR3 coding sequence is TGTGCCACCAGGGGAGTCAGGGATGGCTACACCTTC.

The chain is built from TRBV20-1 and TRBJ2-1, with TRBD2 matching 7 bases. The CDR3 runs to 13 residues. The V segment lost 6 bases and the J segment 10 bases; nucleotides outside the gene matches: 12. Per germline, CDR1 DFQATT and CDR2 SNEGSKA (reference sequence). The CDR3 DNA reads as TGCAGTGCCCCCCCCAGGACTAGGATGGAGCAGTTCTTC. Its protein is CSAPPRTRMEQFF.

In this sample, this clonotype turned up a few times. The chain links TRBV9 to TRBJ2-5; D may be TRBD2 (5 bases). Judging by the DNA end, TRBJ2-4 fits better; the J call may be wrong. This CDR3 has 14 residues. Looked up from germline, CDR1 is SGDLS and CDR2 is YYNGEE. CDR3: CASSPTEASDIQYF. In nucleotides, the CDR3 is TGTGCCAGCAGCCCCACGGAGGCGTCGGACATTCAGTACTTC.

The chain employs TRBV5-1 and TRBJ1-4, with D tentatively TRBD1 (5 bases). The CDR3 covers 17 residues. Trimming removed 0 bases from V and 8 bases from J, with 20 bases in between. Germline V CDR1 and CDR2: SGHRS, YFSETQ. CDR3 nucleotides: TGCGCCAGCAGCTTGGCCATGGCCAGGGCCCCCGAGGAAAAACTGTTTTTT. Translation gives CASSLAMARAPEEKLFF.

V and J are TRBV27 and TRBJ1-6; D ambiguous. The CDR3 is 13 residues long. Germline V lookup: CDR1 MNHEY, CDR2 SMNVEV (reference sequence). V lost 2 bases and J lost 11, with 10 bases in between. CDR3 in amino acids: CASSLTFDAPLHF. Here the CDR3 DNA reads TGTGCCAGCAGTTTAACCTTCGATGCACCCCTCCACTTT.

The CDR3 sequence is CSALGWETVALEGYTF. The DNA of the CDR3 is TGCAGTGCCCTGGGCTGGGAAACGGTGGCCTTGGAGGGCTACACCTTC. V gene TRBV20-1 combines with J gene TRBJ1-2; no clear D. V was pared by 6 bases and J by 8 bases, with 28 bases between. This CDR3 is 16 amino acids long. Germline lookup yields CDR1 DFQATT and CDR2 SNEGSKA (reference sequence).

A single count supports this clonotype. The CDR3 region is CASSLDGGGIYEQYF. For the CDR3, the DNA is TGCGCCAGCAGCTTGGATGGGGGGGGAATCTACGAGCAGTACTTC. The J gene is TRBJ2-5, the V gene TRBV5-1; TRBD2 matches 7 bases. The DNA end lines up better with TRBJ2-7; the J call may be wrong. Germline CDR1 SGHRS, CDR2 YFSETQ. The CDR3 has 15 amino acids.

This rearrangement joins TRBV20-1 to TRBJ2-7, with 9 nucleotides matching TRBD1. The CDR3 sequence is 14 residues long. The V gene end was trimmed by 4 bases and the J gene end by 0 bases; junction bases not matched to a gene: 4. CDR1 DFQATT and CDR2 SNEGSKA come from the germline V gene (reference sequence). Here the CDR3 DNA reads TGCAGTGCTACAGGGACAGGGACCTCCTACGAGCAGTACTTC. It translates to CSATGTGTSYEQYF.

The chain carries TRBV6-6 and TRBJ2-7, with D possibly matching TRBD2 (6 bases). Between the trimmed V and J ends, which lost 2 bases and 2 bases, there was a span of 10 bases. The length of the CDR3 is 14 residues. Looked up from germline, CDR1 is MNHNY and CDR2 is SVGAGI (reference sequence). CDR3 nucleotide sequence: TGTGCCAGCAGTTACGCGGGACGCCCCTACGAGCAGTACTTC. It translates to CASSYAGRPYEQYF.

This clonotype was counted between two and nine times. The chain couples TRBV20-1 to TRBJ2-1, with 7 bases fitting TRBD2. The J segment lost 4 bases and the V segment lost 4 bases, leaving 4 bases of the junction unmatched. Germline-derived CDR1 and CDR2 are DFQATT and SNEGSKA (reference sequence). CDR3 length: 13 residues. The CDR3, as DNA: TGCAGTGCTACCGGGACTACTTACAATGAGCAGTTCTTC. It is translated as CSATGTTYNEQFF.

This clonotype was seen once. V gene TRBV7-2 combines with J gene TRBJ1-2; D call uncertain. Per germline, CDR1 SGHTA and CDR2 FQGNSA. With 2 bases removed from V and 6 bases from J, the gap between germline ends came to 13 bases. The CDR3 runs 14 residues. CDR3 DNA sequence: TGTGCCAGCAGCTTACAGGCGGGTATGAATGGCTACACCTTC. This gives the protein CASSLQAGMNGYTF.

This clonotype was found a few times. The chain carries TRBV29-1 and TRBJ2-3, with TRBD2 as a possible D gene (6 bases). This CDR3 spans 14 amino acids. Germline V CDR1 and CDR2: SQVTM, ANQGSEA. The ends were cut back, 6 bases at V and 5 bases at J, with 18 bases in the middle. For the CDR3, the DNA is TGCAGCGTCCTGTTGTTTAGCGGTTTAGATACGCAGTATTTT. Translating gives CSVLLFSGLDTQYF.

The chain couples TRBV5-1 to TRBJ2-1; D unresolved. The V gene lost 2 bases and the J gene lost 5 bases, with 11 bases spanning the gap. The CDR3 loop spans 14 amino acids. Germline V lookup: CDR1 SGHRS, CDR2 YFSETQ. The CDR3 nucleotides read TGCGCCAGCAGCTTTGATCCCCAAAACAATGAGCAGTTCTTC. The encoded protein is CASSFDPQNNEQFF.

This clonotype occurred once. This CDR3 is CASSRGGEGGEQYF. The CDR3 bases are TGTGCCAGCAGCCGGGGGGGTGAGGGGGGTGAGCAGTACTTC. The V gene is TRBV4-2, the J gene TRBJ2-5; D might be TRBD2 (7 bases). This CDR3 contains 14 residues. Germline-derived CDR1 and CDR2 are LGHNA and YNFKEQ. Trimming shortened V by 4 bases and J by 11 bases, and 20 bases separated the two germline ends.

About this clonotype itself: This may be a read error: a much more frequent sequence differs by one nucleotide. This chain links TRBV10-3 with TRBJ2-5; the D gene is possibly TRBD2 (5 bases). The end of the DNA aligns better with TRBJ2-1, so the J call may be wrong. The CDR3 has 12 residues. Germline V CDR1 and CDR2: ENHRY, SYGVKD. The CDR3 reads CAISEGGETQFF. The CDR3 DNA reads TGTGCCATCAGTGAAGGAGGAGAGACCCAGTTCTTC.

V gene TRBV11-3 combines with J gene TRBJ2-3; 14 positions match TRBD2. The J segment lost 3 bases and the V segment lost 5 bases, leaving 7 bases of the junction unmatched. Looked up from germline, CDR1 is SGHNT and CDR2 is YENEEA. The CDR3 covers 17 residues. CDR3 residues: CASSVGLAGDWTDTQYF. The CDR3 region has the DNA TGTGCCAGCAGCGTGGGACTAGCGGGAGATTGGACAGATACGCAGTATTTT.